This record concerns one T cell receptor (beta chain) sequence. Described treatment: around 19 received Ad26.COV2.S at low or high dose, single or two shots; about 5 received placebo; per-sample allocation not given. Specimens were obtained on day 63 following the first vaccine or placebo injection. This sample was taken from a study of Ad26.COV2.S vaccination and SARS-CoV-2 variants. Germline assignment: CDR1 MNHEY and CDR2 SVGAGI. The germline V and J ends were trimmed by 8 bases and 5 bases, with 18 bases remaining between them. This CDR3 is built from 14 residues. Using immunoSEQ multiplex PCR, the repertoire was profiled, and TCRdb retains in-frame clones only, with some absent. Of roughly 350,000 clones listed, around nine tenths were seen once; the top ten hold around 3.6%.

This TCR came from a person aged 18-65 years who received the Ad26.COV2.S COVID-19 vaccine or a placebo. The specimen was peripheral blood, collected in a trial of Ad26.COV2.S vaccine versus placebo. This chain uses TRBV6-5 with TRBJ1-1; a weak D match, TRBD1 (6 bases). CDR3 in DNA: TGTGCCAGCGGGGGAGGGCGGAGGGGGACTGAAGCTTTCTTT. This translates into CASGGGRRGTEAFF.